This is a list of T cell receptor beta chains from one sample in a study of blood T cells in healthy people across ages. TCRdb fed the 5' RACE reads into MiXCR, producing one record per CDR3 protein. Of more than 450,000 distinct CDR3 sequences listed, about a quarter are singletons. These data also featured in a second study, about T cells of mothers and their children.

What was sequenced was blood. The receptors here all came from a boy between 2 and 10 years old in good health. Both conserved end residues are part of each CDR3. A D gene is named only where the DNA matches it firmly. Some rows mark clone size as missing; the rest say once, few, many or name a class of expanded clone.

-	TRBV20-1	TRBJ1-2	-	CSARDSWGYGYTF
many	TRBV4-3	TRBJ2-5	-	CASSQENGGMETQYF
-	TRBV10-3	TRBJ2-1	-	CAISGGEGSNEQFF
few	TRBV2	TRBJ1-4	TRBD1	CASSLQGALREKLFF
-	TRBV20-1	TRBJ2-5	TRBD1	CSATEGARTQYF
few	TRBV13	TRBJ2-6	-	CASSLGNGPKVLTF
-	TRBV20-1	TRBJ1-5	TRBD1	CSAADRGRDQPQHF
-	TRBV4-3	TRBJ2-7	-	CASSQGGAAGQYF
-	TRBV12-3/TRBV12-4	TRBJ2-5	-	CASSRGIIGETQYF
-	TRBV6-5	TRBJ1-2	-	CASTQPGRGVYGYTF
-	TRBV6-1	TRBJ1-2	-	CARGGGPRGYTF
-	TRBV6-5	TRBJ2-2	-	CASSRGDGELFF
-	TRBV20-1	TRBJ1-1	TRBD1	CSAGGRTNTEAFF
-	TRBV7-3	TRBJ2-5	TRBD2	CASSQSGGAWETQYF
many	TRBV10-3	TRBJ2-5	TRBD2	CAIKRAGTTQETQYF
-	TRBV6-2/TRBV6-3	TRBJ2-2	TRBD1	CASKWTGPNTGELFF
few	TRBV4-3	TRBJ2-1	TRBD2	CASSGSRSSYNEQFF
-	TRBV15	TRBJ2-1	TRBD2	CATNRGTSGSNEQFF
-	TRBV27	TRBJ2-5	-	CASSPVPGRTETQYF
-	TRBV20-1	TRBJ2-1	TRBD2	CSARLAGPYNEQFF
-	TRBV7-2	TRBJ1-4	-	CASSLAPGAWEKLFF
few	TRBV10-3	TRBJ2-5	-	CAISQRAPETQYF
-	TRBV6-5	-	-	CASSHRDEQYF
few	TRBV18	TRBJ2-7	TRBD2	CASSPLAGGSSYEQYF
few	TRBV20-1	TRBJ2-5	TRBD2	CSATAGGIQETQYF
few	TRBV5-1	TRBJ2-6	TRBD2	CASSFGGAYSGANVLTF
-	TRBV9	TRBJ2-3	-	CASSATRPDTQYF
-	TRBV20-1	TRBJ2-1	-	CSAPSGRDYNEQFF
few	TRBV7-9	TRBJ2-7	TRBD1	CASSSLPGQGFGEQYF
-	TRBV30	TRBJ2-7	-	CAWSPGTDSSYEQYF
-	TRBV7-2	TRBJ2-3	-	CASSRLGLDTQYF
-	TRBV7-9	TRBJ2-7	-	CASSAQSVDEQYF
many	TRBV29-1	-	-	CSVDKGDEQYF
few	TRBV6-2/TRBV6-3	TRBJ2-2	-	CASSLTVGELFF
many	TRBV7-2	TRBJ2-5	-	CASSFANGGETQYF
-	TRBV2	TRBJ1-2	-	CASSEGYDYGYTF
-	TRBV7-9	TRBJ1-1	-	CASSLKGRDTEAFF
few	TRBV21-1	TRBJ2-5	-	CASRIWAITTGDETQYF
-	TRBV29-1	TRBJ2-1	-	CSAGGGVDEQFF
few	TRBV5-1	TRBJ2-4	-	CAGSLEGERGIQYF
few	TRBV20-1	TRBJ1-2	TRBD1	CSARVQGAGANYGYTF
-	TRBV9	TRBJ1-3	-	CAGSEGTIGNTIYF
-	TRBV4-3	TRBJ1-2	-	CASSPSGRSNYGYTF
few	TRBV4-2	TRBJ2-7	TRBD1	CASSQVGRGLSSSYEQYF
-	TRBV12-3/TRBV12-4	TRBJ1-5	-	CASSLALWRTQPQHF
-	TRBV10-2	TRBJ1-2	TRBD1	CAADRGHYGYTF
-	TRBV21-1	TRBJ1-5	-	CASSPPGDSNQPQHF
-	TRBV5-5	TRBJ2-6	-	CASSLPGTGANVLTF
few	TRBV12-3/TRBV12-4	TRBJ2-3	TRBD2	CASRLGLAALADTQYF
many	TRBV18	TRBJ2-5	TRBD2	CASYGLAGLTYF
few	TRBV6-1	TRBJ1-1	-	CASRTGRGGGIVNTEAFF
-	TRBV7-2	TRBJ2-1	TRBD2	CASSLRGASGSGSYNEQFF
-	TRBV3-1	TRBJ1-2	TRBD1	CANSNRDREGYGYTF